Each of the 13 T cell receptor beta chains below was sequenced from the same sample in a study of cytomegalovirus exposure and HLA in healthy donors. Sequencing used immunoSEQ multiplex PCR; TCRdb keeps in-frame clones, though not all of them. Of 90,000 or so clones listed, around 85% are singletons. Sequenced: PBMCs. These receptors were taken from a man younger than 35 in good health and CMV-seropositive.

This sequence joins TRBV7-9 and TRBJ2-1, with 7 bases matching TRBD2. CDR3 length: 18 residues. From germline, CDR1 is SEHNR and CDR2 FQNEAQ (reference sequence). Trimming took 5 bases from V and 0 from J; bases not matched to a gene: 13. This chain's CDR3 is CASSRYEGLQHSYNEQFF. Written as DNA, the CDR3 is TGTGCCAGCAGCCGCTACGAGGGACTACAGCACTCCTACAATGAGCAGTTCTTC.

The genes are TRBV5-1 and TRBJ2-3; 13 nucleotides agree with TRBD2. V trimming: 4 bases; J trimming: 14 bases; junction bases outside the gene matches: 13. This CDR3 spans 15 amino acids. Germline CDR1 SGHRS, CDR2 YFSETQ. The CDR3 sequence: CASSPPGLAGLFTYF. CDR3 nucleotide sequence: TGCGCCAGCAGCCCACCGGGACTAGCGGGATTATTCACGTATTTT.

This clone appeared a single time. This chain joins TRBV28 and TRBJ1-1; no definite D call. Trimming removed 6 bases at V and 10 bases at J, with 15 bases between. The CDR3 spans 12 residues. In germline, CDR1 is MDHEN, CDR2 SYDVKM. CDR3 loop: CASSSPVGRAFF. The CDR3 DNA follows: TGTGCCAGCAGCTCACCGGTGGGCAGAGCTTTCTTT.

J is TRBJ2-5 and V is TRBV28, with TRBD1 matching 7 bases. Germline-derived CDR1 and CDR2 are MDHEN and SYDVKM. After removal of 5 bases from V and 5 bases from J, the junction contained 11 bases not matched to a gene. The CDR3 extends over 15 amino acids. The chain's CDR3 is CASSTQTGIGETQYF. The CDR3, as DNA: TGTGCCAGCAGTACCCAGACAGGGATAGGCGAGACCCAGTACTTC.

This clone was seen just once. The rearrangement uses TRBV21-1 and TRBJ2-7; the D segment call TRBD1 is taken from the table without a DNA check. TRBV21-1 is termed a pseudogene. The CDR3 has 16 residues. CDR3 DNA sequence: TGTGCCAGCAGCAAAGGGGGGCACTCTACCTCCTACGAGCAGTACTTC. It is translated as CASSKGGHSTSYEQYF.

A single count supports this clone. Written as DNA, the CDR3 is TGCGCCAGCAACCCCTCTCGGGGAGGCACAGATACGCAGTATTTT. It yields the protein CASNPSRGGTDTQYF. The chain joins TRBV5-1 to TRBJ2-3; TRBD2 might be the D (5 bases). Germline-derived CDR1 and CDR2 are SGHRS and YFSETQ. The V and J ends lost 6 bases and 1 base respectively, with 15 bases between them. This CDR3 is 15 amino acids long.

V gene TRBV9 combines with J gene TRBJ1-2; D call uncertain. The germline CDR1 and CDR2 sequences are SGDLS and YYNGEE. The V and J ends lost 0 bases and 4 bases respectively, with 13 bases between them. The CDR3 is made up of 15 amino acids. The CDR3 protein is CASSVVSGDPYGYTF. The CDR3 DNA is TGTGCCAGCAGCGTAGTTTCCGGGGATCCCTATGGCTACACCTTC. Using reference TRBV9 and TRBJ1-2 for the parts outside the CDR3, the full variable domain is DSGVTQTPKHLITATGQRVTLRCSPRSGDLSVYWYQQSLDQGLQFLIQYYNGEERAKGNILERFSAQQFPDLHSELNLSSLELGDSALYFCASSVVSGDPYGYTFGSGTRLTVV.

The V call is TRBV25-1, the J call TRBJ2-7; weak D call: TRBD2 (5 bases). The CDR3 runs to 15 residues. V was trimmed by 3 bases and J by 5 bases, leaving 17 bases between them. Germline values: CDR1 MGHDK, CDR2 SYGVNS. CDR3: CASSEEETPLDEQYF. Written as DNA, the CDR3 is TGTGCCAGCAGTGAGGAGGAAACCCCCCTGGACGAGCAGTACTTC.

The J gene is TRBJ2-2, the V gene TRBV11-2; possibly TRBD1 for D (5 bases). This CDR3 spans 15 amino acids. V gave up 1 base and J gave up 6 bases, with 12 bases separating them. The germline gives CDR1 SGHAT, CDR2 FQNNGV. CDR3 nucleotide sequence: TGTGCCAGCAGCTTAGTGTCCCAGGGCGCCGGGGAGCTGTTTTTT. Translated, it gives CASSLVSQGAGELFF.

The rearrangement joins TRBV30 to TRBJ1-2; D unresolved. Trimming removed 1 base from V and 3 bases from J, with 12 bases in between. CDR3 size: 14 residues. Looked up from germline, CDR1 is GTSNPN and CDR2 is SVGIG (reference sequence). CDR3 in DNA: TGTGCCTGGAGTGGACGTGGCGGGGACTATGGCTACACCTTC. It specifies CAWSGRGGDYGYTF.

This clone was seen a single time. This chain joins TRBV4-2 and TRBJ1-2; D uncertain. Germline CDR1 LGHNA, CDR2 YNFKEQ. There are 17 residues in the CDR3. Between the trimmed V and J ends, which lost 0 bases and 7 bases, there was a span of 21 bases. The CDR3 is CASSQDSISARIGGYTF. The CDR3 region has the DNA TGTGCCAGCAGCCAAGATAGTATTAGCGCCCGAATCGGTGGCTACACCTTC.

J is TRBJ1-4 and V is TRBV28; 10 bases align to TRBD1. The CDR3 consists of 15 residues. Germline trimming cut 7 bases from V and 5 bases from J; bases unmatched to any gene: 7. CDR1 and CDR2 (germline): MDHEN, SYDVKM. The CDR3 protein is CASNSPGQGNEKLFF. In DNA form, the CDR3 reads TGTGCCAGCAACTCTCCGGGACAGGGGAATGAAAAACTGTTTTTT. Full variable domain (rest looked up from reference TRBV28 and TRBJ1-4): DVKVTQSSRYLVKRTGEKVFLECVQDMDHENMFWYRQDPGLGLRLIYFSYDVKMKEKGDIPEGYSVSREKKERFSLILESASTNQTSMYLCASNSPGQGNEKLFFGSGTQLSVL.

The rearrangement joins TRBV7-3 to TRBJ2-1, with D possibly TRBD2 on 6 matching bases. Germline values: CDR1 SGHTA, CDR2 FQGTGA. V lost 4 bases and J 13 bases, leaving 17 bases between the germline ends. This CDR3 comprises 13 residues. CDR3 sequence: CASSSDKGLPQFF. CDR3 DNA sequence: TGTGCCAGCAGCTCCGACAAGGGACTTCCTCAGTTCTTC.